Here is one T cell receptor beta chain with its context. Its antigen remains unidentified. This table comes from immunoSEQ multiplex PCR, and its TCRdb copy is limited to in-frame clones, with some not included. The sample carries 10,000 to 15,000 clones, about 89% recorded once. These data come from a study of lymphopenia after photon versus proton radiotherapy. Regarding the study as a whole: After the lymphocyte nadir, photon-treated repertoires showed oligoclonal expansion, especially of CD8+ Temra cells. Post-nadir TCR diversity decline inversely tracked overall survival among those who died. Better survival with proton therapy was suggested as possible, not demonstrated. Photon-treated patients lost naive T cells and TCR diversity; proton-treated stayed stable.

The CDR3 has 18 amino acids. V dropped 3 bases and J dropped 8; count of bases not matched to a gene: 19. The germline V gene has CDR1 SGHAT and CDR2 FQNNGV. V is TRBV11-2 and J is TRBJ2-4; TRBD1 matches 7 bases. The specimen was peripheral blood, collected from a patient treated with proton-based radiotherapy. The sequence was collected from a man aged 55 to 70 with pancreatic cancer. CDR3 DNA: TGTGCCAGCAGCTTTGGCCGGGGACAGCGAGGGAGTATGGACATTCAGTACTTC. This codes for CASSFGRGQRGSMDIQYF.